This T cell receptor beta chain was sequenced during a study of immune evolution from preneoplasia to lung adenocarcinoma. Broader study findings: Normal lung had highest clonality; later lesions appeared denser, more diverse. Top clone share appeared to fall from AAH through AIS, MIA, adenocarcinoma.

Assay: immunoSEQ multiplex PCR; the TCRdb copy retains only in-frame clones and omits some. The table includes several thousand clones, around 84% detected once. Germline CDR1 and CDR2: SGHTA and FQGNSA. CDR3 size: 12 residues. Trimming took 5 bases from V and 4 from J, leaving 8 bases between them. Notes on this clone: Its antigen is not known.

Resections took place in Japan or China from about 2013 to 2018. H&E slides confirmed each diagnosis, reviewed by two pathologists independently. Sample: FFPE normal lung tissue adjacent to the tumor. This TCR came from a person aged 45 to 69 with lung adenocarcinoma. The V and J genes are TRBV7-2 and TRBJ1-2; D is perhaps TRBD1 (5 bases). The CDR3 protein is CASSPGTYGYTF. The CDR3 DNA sequence: TGTGCCAGCAGCCCTGGGACCTATGGCTACACCTTC.